These T cell receptor beta chains were read from a single sample in a study of control samples from healthy donors and cancer patients. The assay was immunoSEQ multiplex PCR, and TCRdb's table has in-frame clones only and misses some. The table has roughly 88,000 clones, more than 85% seen once. The sample was blood. These receptors were collected from a woman in her twenties or thirties in good health. CDR3s include the opening cysteine and the closing phenylalanine or tryptophan. D genes are given only for firm matches. Size tells how often a clone was seen (once, few, many) or the class of an expanded clone, and some rows leave it out.

cdr3_aa	cdr3_nt	d_call	clone_size	v_call	j_call
CAASGSMTDTQYF	TGTGCGGCAAGCGGGAGTATGACAGATACGCAGTATTTT	TRBD2	-	TRBV5-4	TRBJ2-3
CASSFGGGDGNTIYF	TGCGCCAGCAGCTTCGGCGGAGGGGATGGAAACACCATATATTTT	-	-	TRBV5-1	TRBJ1-3
CASSPQWRDGVNYEQYF	TGTGCCAGCAGCCCCCAATGGAGGGACGGAGTGAACTACGAGCAGTACTTC	-	-	TRBV9	TRBJ2-7
CASSFRDGGGETQYF	TGTGCCAGTAGTTTTCGAGATGGTGGGGGCGAGACCCAGTACTTC	-	-	TRBV19	TRBJ2-5
CASSLDRGSGNTIYF	TGCGCCAGCAGCTTGGACAGGGGCTCTGGAAACACCATATATTTT	TRBD1	-	TRBV5-1	TRBJ1-3
CASNRGLLDNEQFF	TGTGCCAGCAACAGGGGACTCCTCGACAATGAGCAGTTCTTC	-	-	TRBV25-1	TRBJ2-1
CASSLEGWSYEQYF	TGCGCCAGCAGCTTGGAGGGCTGGAGCTACGAGCAGTACTTC	-	-	TRBV5-1	TRBJ2-7
CASSQDRQGTGNTIYF	TGTGCCAGCAGCCAAGATCGGCAGGGAACTGGAAACACCATATATTTT	-	-	TRBV3-1/TRBV3-2	TRBJ1-3
CTSSPPAGADPNF	TGTACCAGCTCACCACCGGCAGGCGCAGATCCCAACTTC	-	-	TRBV18	TRBJ1-2
CASRKNTEAFF	TGTGCCAGCAGGAAGAACACTGAAGCTTTCTTT	-	-	TRBV12-3/TRBV12-4	TRBJ1-1
CASSQDVARVYQETQYF	TGTGCCAGCAGCCAAGATGTAGCCAGGGTGTACCAAGAGACCCAGTACTTC	-	-	TRBV4-2	TRBJ2-5
CASSSRGRDGYTF	TGTGCCAGCAGCAGCAGGGGGCGGGATGGCTACACCTTC	TRBD1	once	TRBV5-6	TRBJ1-2
CASSETGGPSTGETQYF	TGCGCCAGCAGTGAGACGGGGGGGCCCAGCACGGGAGAGACCCAGTACTTC	TRBD2	-	TRBV10-2	TRBJ2-5
CASSSAPGAEGANVLTF	TGTGCCAGCAGTTCAGCTCCAGGGGCGGAGGGGGCCAACGTCCTGACTTTC	-	-	TRBV28	TRBJ2-6
CASSHRTLTSGTTYNEQFF	TGCGCCAGCAGCCACCGAACACTGACTAGCGGGACTACCTACAATGAGCAGTTCTTC	TRBD2	-	TRBV4-1	TRBJ2-1
CASSVDAGVYYGYTF	TGTGCCAGCAGCGTAGATGCGGGGGTCTACTATGGCTACACCTTC	-	-	TRBV9	TRBJ1-2
CASSGQGMRGNGYTF	TGTGCCAGCAGCGGACAGGGTATGAGGGGGAATGGCTACACCTTC	TRBD1	-	TRBV13	TRBJ1-2
CASSLTGGGDTQYF	TGTGCCAGCAGCTTAACGGGAGGCGGCGATACGCAGTATTTT	TRBD2	-	TRBV7-9	TRBJ2-3
CASSFETGGEDEQFF	TGTGCCAGCAGCTTTGAGACAGGGGGAGAGGATGAGCAGTTCTTC	TRBD1	-	TRBV5-4	TRBJ2-1
CASSQVHRSNYGYTF	TGTGCCAGCAGCCAAGTGCACAGATCTAACTATGGCTACACCTTC	-	once	TRBV14	TRBJ1-2
CSVETPGSNTEAFF	TGCAGCGTTGAGACCCCAGGGAGCAACACTGAAGCTTTCTTT	-	-	TRBV29-1	TRBJ1-1
CASSIGTGNEKLFF	TGTGCCAGCAGTATCGGGACAGGAAATGAAAAACTGTTTTTT	TRBD1	-	TRBV6-5	TRBJ1-4
CASSYDSYGYTF	TGTGCCAGCAGTTACGATAGCTATGGCTACACCTTC	-	-	TRBV6-5	TRBJ1-2
CASSWGSGNTIYF	TGTGCCAGCAGCTGGGGTTCTGGAAACACCATATATTTT	-	-	TRBV7-6	TRBJ1-3
CASKGQGQGNQPQHF	TGTGCCAGCAAGGGGCAGGGACAGGGGAATCAGCCCCAGCATTTT	TRBD1	-	TRBV5-8	TRBJ1-5
CASSYGQGAWPNTIYF	TGTGCCAGCAGTTACGGGCAAGGAGCCTGGCCGAACACCATATATTTT	-	-	TRBV6-5	TRBJ1-3
CASSFGLAANSGANVLTF	TGTGCCAGCAGCTTTGGACTAGCGGCCAACTCTGGGGCCAACGTCCTGACTTTC	TRBD2	-	TRBV5-6	TRBJ2-6
CASLEADIRGRGYTF	TGTGCCAGTCTCGAAGCGGACATTCGAGGTCGGGGCTACACCTTC	-	-	TRBV19	TRBJ1-2
CASSARQGGTGNTIYF	TGTGCCAGCAGCGCCCGACAGGGCGGGACTGGAAACACCATATATTTT	TRBD1	-	TRBV9	TRBJ1-3